These T cell receptor beta chains were read from a single sample in a study of blood T cell repertoires in COVID-19. Data came from immunoSEQ multiplex PCR; TCRdb stores just in-frame clones and leaves some out. The sample has around 100,000 clones; 81% are singletons. What was sequenced was peripheral blood. These TCRs come from a man aged 45-65 years with acute or convalescent COVID-19. CDR3s include the opening cysteine and the closing phenylalanine or tryptophan. The order of the fields is V gene, J gene, D gene, clone size, CDR3 DNA, CDR3 protein. The D gene is left open where the match is weak. For some rows the clone size is stated as once, few or many, or as a class when expanded; others skip it.

TRBV7-9	TRBJ1-2	.	.	TGTGCCAGCAGCCCGGGGGGCGGGTATGGCTACACCTTC	CASSPGGGYGYTF
TRBV4-2	TRBJ2-7	TRBD1	.	TGTGCCAGCAGCACTCCGGGACAGGGGAGAAACGAGCAGTACTTC	CASSTPGQGRNEQYF
TRBV10-3	TRBJ2-3	TRBD2	.	TGTGCCATCACCTCCCCCGGGGGAGGGACGCAGTATTTT	CAITSPGGGTQYF
TRBV11-2	TRBJ1-1	TRBD1	.	TGTGCCAGCAGCTCCTACACGGGACAGATGAACACTGAAGCTTTCTTT	CASSSYTGQMNTEAFF
TRBV5-8	TRBJ1-5	.	.	TGTGCCAGCAGCTTGGGAACCGGGACACAGTATAATCAGCCCCAGCATTTT	CASSLGTGTQYNQPQHF
TRBV19	TRBJ2-7	TRBD1	few	TGTGCCAGTAGTAGGGACAGGACCTACGAGCAGTACTTC	CASSRDRTYEQYF
TRBV24-1	TRBJ2-5	TRBD2	.	TGTGCCACCAGTGGCGGGGGAGTACAAGAGACCCAGTACTTC	CATSGGGVQETQYF
TRBV7-2	TRBJ2-7	TRBD1	once	TGTGCCAGCAGCTGGACAGGGCCGACCTACGAGCAGTACTTC	CASSWTGPTYEQYF
TRBV5-1	TRBJ1-1	.	.	TGCGCCAGCAGCCGAGAGGTGACAGCTGAAGCTTTCTTT	CASSREVTAEAFF
TRBV5-1	TRBJ2-1	.	.	TGCGCCAGCAGCTCACTAATGGATGAGCAGTTCTTC	CASSSLMDEQFF
TRBV6-5	TRBJ1-2	TRBD1	.	TGTGCCAGCAGTCAACCGGGACAGCACTATGGCTACACCTTC	CASSQPGQHYGYTF
TRBV3-1/TRBV3-2	TRBJ1-5	TRBD1	.	TGTGCCAGCAGCCAAGGAGGGGGCAGTAATCAGCCCCAGCATTTT	CASSQGGGSNQPQHF
TRBV5-5	TRBJ1-2	.	.	TGTGCCAGCAGCTTGCGGGACTATGGCTACACCTTC	CASSLRDYGYTF
TRBV7-9	TRBJ1-2	TRBD1	few	TGTGCCAGCAGCCCGGGACAGGTCCGCGCTAACTATGGCTACACCTTC	CASSPGQVRANYGYTF
TRBV5-4	TRBJ1-2	TRBD1	.	TGTGCCAGCAGCTTACAAGGACAGGGAGGCTATGGCTACACCTTC	CASSLQGQGGYGYTF
TRBV6-2/TRBV6-3	TRBJ1-6	TRBD1	.	TGTGCCAGCAGTTACTCGTTGGGACAGCTTGATTCACCCCTCCACTTT	CASSYSLGQLDSPLHF
TRBV4-1	TRBJ1-5	.	.	TGCGCCAGCAGCCAAGATGCAGGAATTGTTACCAATCAGCCCCAGCATTTT	CASSQDAGIVTNQPQHF